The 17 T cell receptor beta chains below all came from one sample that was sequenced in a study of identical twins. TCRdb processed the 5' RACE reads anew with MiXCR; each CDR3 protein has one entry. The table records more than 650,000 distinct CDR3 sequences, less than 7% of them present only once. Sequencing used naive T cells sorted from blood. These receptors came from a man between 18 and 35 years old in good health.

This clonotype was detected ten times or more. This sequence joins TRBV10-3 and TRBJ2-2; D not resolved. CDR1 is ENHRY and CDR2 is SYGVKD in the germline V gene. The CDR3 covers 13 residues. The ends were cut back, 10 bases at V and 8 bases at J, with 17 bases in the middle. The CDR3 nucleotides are TGTGCCAGCTCTCAACTACAAGAAGGGGAGCTGTTTTTT. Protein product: CASSQLQEGELFF.

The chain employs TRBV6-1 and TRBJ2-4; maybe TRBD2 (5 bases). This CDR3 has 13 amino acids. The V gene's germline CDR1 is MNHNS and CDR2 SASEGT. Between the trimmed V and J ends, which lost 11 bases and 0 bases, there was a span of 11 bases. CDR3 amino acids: CASSDLAKNIQYF. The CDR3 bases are TGTGCCTCGTCGGACTTAGCCAAAAACATTCAGTACTTC.

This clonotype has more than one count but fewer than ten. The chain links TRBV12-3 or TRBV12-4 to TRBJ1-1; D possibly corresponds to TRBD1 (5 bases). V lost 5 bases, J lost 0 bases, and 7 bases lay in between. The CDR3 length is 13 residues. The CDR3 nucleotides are TGTGCCAGCAGTCGACAGATGAACACTGAAGCTTTCTTT. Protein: CASSRQMNTEAFF.

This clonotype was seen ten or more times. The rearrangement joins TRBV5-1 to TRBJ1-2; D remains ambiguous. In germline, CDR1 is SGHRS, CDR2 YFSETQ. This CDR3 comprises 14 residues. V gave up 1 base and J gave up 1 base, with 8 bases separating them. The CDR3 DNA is TGCGCCAGCAGCTTGATGATTAGTAACTATGGCTACACCTTC. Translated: CASSLMISNYGYTF.

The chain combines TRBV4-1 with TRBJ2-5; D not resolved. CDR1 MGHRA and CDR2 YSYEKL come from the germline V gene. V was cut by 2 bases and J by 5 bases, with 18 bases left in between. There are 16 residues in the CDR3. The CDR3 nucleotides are TGCGCCAGCAGCCAACTGCACGTCATCCCGAGGGAGACCCAGTACTTC. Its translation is CASSQLHVIPRETQYF.

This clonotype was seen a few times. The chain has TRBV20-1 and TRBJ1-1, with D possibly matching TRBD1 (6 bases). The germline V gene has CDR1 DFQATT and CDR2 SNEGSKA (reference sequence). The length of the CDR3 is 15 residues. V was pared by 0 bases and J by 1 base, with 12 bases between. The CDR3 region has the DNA TGCAGTGCTAGAGACTCACAGGGAGCGAACACTGAAGCTTTCTTT. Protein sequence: CSARDSQGANTEAFF.

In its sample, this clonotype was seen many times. The CDR3 here is CASSATLDRANTGELFF. In nucleotides, the CDR3 is TGCGCCAGCAGCGCAACACTGGACAGGGCTAACACCGGGGAGCTGTTTTTT. The chain recombines TRBV5-1 with TRBJ2-2; the match to TRBD1 covers 8 bases. The V and J ends lost 4 bases and 2 bases, in that order; junction bases with no gene match: 10. This CDR3 comprises 17 residues. The V gene's germline CDR1 is SGHRS and CDR2 YFSETQ.

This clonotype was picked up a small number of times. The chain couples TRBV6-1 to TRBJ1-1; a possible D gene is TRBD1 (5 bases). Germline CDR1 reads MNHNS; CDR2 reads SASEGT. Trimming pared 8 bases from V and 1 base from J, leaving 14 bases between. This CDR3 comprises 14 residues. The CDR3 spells CASRRGEQNTEAFF. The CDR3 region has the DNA TGTGCCAGCCGAAGGGGAGAGCAGAACACTGAAGCTTTCTTT.

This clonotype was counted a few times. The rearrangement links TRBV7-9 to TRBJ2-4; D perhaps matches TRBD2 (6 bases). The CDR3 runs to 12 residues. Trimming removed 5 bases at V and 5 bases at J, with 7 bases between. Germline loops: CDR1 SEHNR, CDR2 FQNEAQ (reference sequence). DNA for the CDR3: TGTGCCAGCAGCGCGGGACAAAACATTCAGTACTTC. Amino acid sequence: CASSAGQNIQYF. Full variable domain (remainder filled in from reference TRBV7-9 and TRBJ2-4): DTGVSQNPRHKITKRGQNVTFRCDPISEHNRLYWYRQTLGQGPEFLTYFQNEAQLEKSRLLSDRFSAERPKGSFSTLEIQRTEQGDSAMYLCASSAGQNIQYFGAGTRLSVL.

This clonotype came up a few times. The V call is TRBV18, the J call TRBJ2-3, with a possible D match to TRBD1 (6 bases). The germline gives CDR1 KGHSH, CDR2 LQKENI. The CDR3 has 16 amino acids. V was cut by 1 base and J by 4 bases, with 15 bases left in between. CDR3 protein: CASSPQGDFSSDTQYF. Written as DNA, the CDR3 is TGTGCCAGCTCACCACAGGGGGATTTCTCATCAGATACGCAGTATTTT.

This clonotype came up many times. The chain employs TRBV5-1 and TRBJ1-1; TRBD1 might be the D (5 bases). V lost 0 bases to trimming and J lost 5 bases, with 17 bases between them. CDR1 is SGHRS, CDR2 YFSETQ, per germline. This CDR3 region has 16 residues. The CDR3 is CASSLAGGRLGTEAFF. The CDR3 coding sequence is TGCGCCAGCAGCTTGGCTGGGGGTAGGTTAGGGACTGAAGCTTTCTTT.

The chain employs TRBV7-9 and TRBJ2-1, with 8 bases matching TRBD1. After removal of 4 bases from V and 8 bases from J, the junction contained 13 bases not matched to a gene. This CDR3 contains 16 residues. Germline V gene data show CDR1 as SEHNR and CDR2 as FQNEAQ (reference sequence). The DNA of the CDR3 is TGTGCCAGCAGCTACCGACAGGGGCAATCCCCGGATGAGCAGTTCTTC. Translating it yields CASSYRQGQSPDEQFF.

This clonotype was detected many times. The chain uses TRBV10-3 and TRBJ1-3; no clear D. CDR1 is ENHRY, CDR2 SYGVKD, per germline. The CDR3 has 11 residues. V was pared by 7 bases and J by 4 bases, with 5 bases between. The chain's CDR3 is CAITGGNTIYF. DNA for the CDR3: TGTGCCATCACTGGCGGAAACACCATATATTTT.

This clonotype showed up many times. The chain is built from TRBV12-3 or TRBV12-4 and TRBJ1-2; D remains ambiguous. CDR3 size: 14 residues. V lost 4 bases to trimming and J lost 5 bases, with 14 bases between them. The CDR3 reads CASSSSRRGYGYTF. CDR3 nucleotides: TGTGCCAGCAGTTCCTCTCGGCGAGGGTATGGCTACACCTTC.

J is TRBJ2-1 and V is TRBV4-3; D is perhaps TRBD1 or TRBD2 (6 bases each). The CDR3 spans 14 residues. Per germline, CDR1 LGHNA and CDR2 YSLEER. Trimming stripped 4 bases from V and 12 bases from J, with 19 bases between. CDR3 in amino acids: CASSRHNGGDGQFF. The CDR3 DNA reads TGCGCCAGCAGCCGACATAACGGGGGCGACGGGCAGTTCTTC.

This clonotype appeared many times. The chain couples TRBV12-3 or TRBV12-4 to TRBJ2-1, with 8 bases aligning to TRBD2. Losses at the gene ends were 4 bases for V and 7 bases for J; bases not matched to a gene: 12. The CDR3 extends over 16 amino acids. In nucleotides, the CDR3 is TGTGCCAGCAGTTCAAGGGGACTAGTCGTGGGGAATGAGCAGTTCTTC. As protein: CASSSRGLVVGNEQFF.

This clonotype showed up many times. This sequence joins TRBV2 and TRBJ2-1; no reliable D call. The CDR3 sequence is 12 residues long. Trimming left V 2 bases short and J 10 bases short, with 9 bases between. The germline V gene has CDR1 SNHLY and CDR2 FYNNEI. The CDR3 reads CASSEIAWEQFF. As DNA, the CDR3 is TGTGCCAGCAGTGAAATTGCGTGGGAGCAGTTCTTC.